The 15 T cell receptor beta chains below all came from one sample that was sequenced in a study of blood T cell repertoires in COVID-19. The method was immunoSEQ multiplex PCR; TCRdb's version includes in-frame clones alone and lacks a portion of them. The table includes some 150,000 clones, 84% detected once. The sequenced sample consisted of peripheral blood. Every receptor here comes from a human donor in a cohort sampled during active COVID-19.

The chain employs TRBV5-1 and TRBJ1-1, with 10 bases fitting TRBD1. The CDR3 has 14 amino acids. J lost 10 bases, V lost 4 bases, and 10 bases had no gene match. Per germline, CDR1 SGHRS and CDR2 YFSETQ. CDR3 nucleotide sequence: TGCGCCAGCAGCCAGGGACAGGGGTTGATCGGAGCTTTCTTT. Its translation is CASSQGQGLIGAFF.

This clone has a count of ten or more. CDR3 loop: CASRPSWHTEAFF. In DNA, the CDR3 is TGTGCCAGCAGGCCAAGTTGGCACACTGAAGCTTTCTTT. V gene TRBV3-1 (or the pseudogene TRBV3-2) combines with J gene TRBJ1-1; D uncertain. The CDR3 loop spans 13 amino acids. Germline CDR1 LGHDT, CDR2 YNNKEL (reference sequence). V dropped 6 bases and J dropped 3 bases, with 11 bases sitting between them.

J is TRBJ1-1 and V is TRBV11-3; D possibly corresponds to TRBD1 (5 bases). The CDR3 totals 12 residues. Germline CDR1 and CDR2: SGHNT and YENEEA. V was shortened by 1 base and J by 11 bases, with 11 bases between the two germline ends. The CDR3 nucleotides read TGTGCCAGCAGCTTAGGGACAAGTGGGGCTTTCTTT. Its protein is CASSLGTSGAFF.

The chain joins TRBV29-1 to TRBJ2-3; D gene unclear. Germline loops: CDR1 SQVTM, CDR2 ANQGSEA. Trimming took 8 bases from V and 4 from J, leaving 13 bases between them. This CDR3 has 12 residues. The CDR3, as DNA: TGCAGCCATACCGACTGGGCAGATACGCAGTATTTT. Translating it yields CSHTDWADTQYF.

The chain carries TRBV27 and TRBJ2-2; a possible D gene is TRBD2 (6 bases). V lost 8 bases and J lost 5, with 18 bases in between. Germline V gene data show CDR1 as MNHEY and CDR2 as SMNVEV (reference sequence). CDR3 length: 15 amino acids. In DNA, the CDR3 is TGTGCCAGCTCCCCCTTGTCGGGGGTTACCGGGGAGCTGTTTTTT. Translation gives CASSPLSGVTGELFF.

V gene TRBV14 combines with J gene TRBJ1-2; TRBD1 matches 8 bases. V gave up 3 bases and J gave up 2 bases; unmatched junction bases: 2. Germline V gene data show CDR1 as SGHDN and CDR2 as FVKESK. The CDR3 extends over 14 amino acids. The CDR3 is CASSHSGGNYGYTF. Written as DNA, the CDR3 is TGTGCCAGCAGCCATTCAGGGGGCAACTATGGCTACACCTTC.

The chain employs TRBV9 and TRBJ2-1; possibly TRBD1 for D (5 bases). Trimming stripped 0 bases from V and 8 bases from J, with 6 bases between. Germline loops: CDR1 SGDLS, CDR2 YYNGEE. This CDR3 has 12 residues. CDR3: CASSVVGDEQFF. CDR3 nucleotides: TGTGCCAGCAGCGTAGTAGGGGATGAGCAGTTCTTC.

The genes are TRBV20-1 and TRBJ1-2; 8 nucleotides align to TRBD1. V was clipped by 7 bases and J by 7 bases; unmatched bases: 5. This CDR3 has 11 residues. From germline, CDR1 is DFQATT and CDR2 SNEGSKA (reference sequence). The CDR3 coding sequence is TGCAGTGTTCGGACAGGGTTTGGCTACACCTTC. Translated, it gives CSVRTGFGYTF.

The chain employs TRBV19 and TRBJ1-6; D remains unclear. The CDR3 loop spans 15 amino acids. Germline V gene lookup returns CDR1 LNHDA and CDR2 SQIVND (reference sequence). Between the trimmed V and J ends, which lost 5 bases and 3 bases, there was a span of 11 bases. The CDR3 DNA reads as TGTGCCAGTAGTGAATCACAGAACTATAATTCACCCCTCCACTTT. The encoded protein is CASSESQNYNSPLHF.

The rearrangement joins TRBV21-1 to TRBJ2-1; the table assigns TRBD2, which was not confirmed against the DNA. TRBV21-1 is deemed a pseudogene. The CDR3 spans 13 residues. The CDR3 DNA is TGTGCCACCGCCGGAGGATGGAACAATGAGCAGTTCTTC. Translated: CATAGGWNNEQFF.

The V call is TRBV3-1 (or the pseudogene TRBV3-2), the J call TRBJ1-2; 10 nucleotides agree with TRBD1. Germline CDR1 and CDR2: LGHDT and YNNKEL (reference sequence). After removal of 4 bases from V and 4 bases from J, the junction contained 6 bases not matched to a gene. This CDR3 spans 15 amino acids. The CDR3 loop reads CASSPGTGDVYGYTF. CDR3 bases: TGTGCCAGCAGCCCGGGGACAGGGGATGTCTATGGCTACACCTTC.

This clone was counted between two and nine times. This chain uses TRBV5-8 with TRBJ2-1; the match to TRBD1 covers 7 bases. CDR1 is SGHTS and CDR2 is YDEGEE in the germline V gene. CDR3 length equals 16 residues. Trimming removed 2 bases from V and 4 bases from J; junction bases left unmatched: 9. This CDR3 reads CASSFIRDRGYNEQFF. Written as DNA, the CDR3 is TGTGCCAGCAGCTTTATCCGGGACAGAGGATACAATGAGCAGTTCTTC.

The V and J genes are TRBV29-1 and TRBJ1-1; maybe TRBD1 (5 bases). This CDR3 is 10 amino acids long. Trimming took 7 bases from V and 4 from J, leaving 7 bases between them. Looked up from germline, CDR1 is SQVTM and CDR2 is ANQGSEA. In nucleotides, the CDR3 is TGCAGCGCCAGGGTCACTGAAGCTTTCTTT. Translated: CSARVTEAFF.

The rearrangement uses TRBV19 and TRBJ2-1; TRBD2 agrees at 7 bases. CDR3 length: 15 residues. Germline V gives CDR1 LNHDA, CDR2 SQIVND (reference sequence). V lost 4 bases and J lost 2; bases outside the gene matches: 5. The CDR3 loop reads CASSTERGAYNEQFF. The CDR3 DNA reads as TGTGCCAGTAGTACCGAGCGGGGCGCCTACAATGAGCAGTTCTTC.

The chain couples TRBV4-1 to TRBJ2-2; 9 nucleotides align to TRBD2. Looked up from germline, CDR1 is MGHRA and CDR2 is YSYEKL. Unmatched junction bases numbered 1, after V lost 0 bases and J lost 5 bases. The CDR3 spans 15 residues. The CDR3: CASSQESGRTGELFF. DNA of the CDR3: TGCGCCAGCAGCCAAGAAAGCGGGAGGACCGGGGAGCTGTTTTTT.